Reported below is one TCR beta chain. Its antigen remains unknown. The sample is drawn from a study of cytomegalovirus exposure and HLA in healthy donors. Study at large: A subsequent analysis reported that the 120 or so validation repertoires were produced on the same platform that had also been used for the roughly 710 first-cohort repertoires. The study, taken as a whole, reports: Most TCR sequences were seen very rarely across donors, but some public TCRs occurred in many. Some TCR beta chains (over 150 of them) were listed as cytomegalovirus-associated. Confirmation was obtained in vitro that three CMV-associated chains are specific for CMV antigens.

V gave up 6 bases and J gave up 0 bases; unmatched junction bases: 5. Germline values: CDR1 MNHEY, CDR2 SMNVEV (reference sequence). The CDR3 spans 15 residues. Clones were read by immunoSEQ multiplex PCR, and TCRdb kept only the in-frame ones, dropping some. This repertoire shows some 260,000 clones, about 90% found once; its top ten account for approximately 12%. This chain connects TRBV27 to TRBJ2-1; 7 nucleotides line up with TRBD1. The TCR was taken from a man aged 18 to 35 in good health and CMV-seropositive. Sequenced sample: PBMCs. CDR3 sequence (DNA): TGTGCCAGCAGCCCAGGGGACAGCTCCTACAATGAGCAGTTCTTC. Its protein is CASSPGDSSYNEQFF.